Below are 10 T cell receptor beta chains sequenced from a single sample in a study of regulatory T cells in long-lasting Graves disease. Documented time point: persistent/refractory GD, antithyroid drugs over 5 years with positive TRAb. Extracted PBMC RNA gave rise to the TCR library. In building TCR beta libraries, iRepertoire HTBI primers were used together with Arm-PCR of CDR3 regions. TCRdb used MiXCR to reprocess the multiplex PCR reads, holding one entry per CDR3 protein. The data hold 300,000 to 350,000 distinct CDR3 sequences, with about 18% observed a single time. The material sequenced was peripheral blood mononuclear cells (PBMCs), taken when the disease was refractory, from a patient treated with antithyroid drugs. The receptors originated from a female donor with Graves disease.

This clonotype appeared many times. The chain is built from TRBV3-1 and TRBJ1-2; 9 bases line up with TRBD1. CDR3 length: 15 residues. Losses at the gene ends were 1 base for V and 7 bases for J; bases not matched to a gene: 7. Germline values: CDR1 LGHDT, CDR2 YNNKEL (reference sequence). Written as DNA, the CDR3 is TGTGCCAGCAGCCAAGCACCGGGACAGGGATTTGGCTACACCTTC. The encoded protein is CASSQAPGQGFGYTF. The variable domain in full, completed from reference TRBV3-1 and TRBJ1-2, reads DTAVSQTPKYLVTQMGNDKSIKCEQNLGHDTMYWYKQDSKKFLKIMFSYNNKELIINETVPNRFSPKSPDKAHLNLHINSLELGDSAVYFCASSQAPGQGFGYTFGSGTRLTVV.

The chain links TRBV5-1 to TRBJ2-7; 7 bases fit TRBD1. Germline CDR1 SGHRS, CDR2 YFSETQ. This CDR3 is built from 15 residues. J gave up 0 bases and V 0 bases, and 3 bases lay outside the gene matches. The chain's CDR3 is CASSLEGTASYEQYF. Here the CDR3 DNA reads TGCGCCAGCAGCTTGGAGGGGACAGCCTCCTACGAGCAGTACTTC.

The V call is TRBV19, the J call TRBJ1-5, with D possibly matching TRBD1 (5 bases). Trimming removed 4 bases at V and 7 bases at J, with 14 bases between. The CDR3 totals 14 residues. Per the germline V gene, CDR1 is LNHDA and CDR2 is SQIVND (reference sequence). CDR3 region: CASSRTGNGQPQHF. The CDR3 DNA is TGTGCCAGTAGTAGAACAGGTAATGGGCAGCCCCAGCATTTT.

The rearrangement uses TRBV12-3 or TRBV12-4 and TRBJ2-3, with a tentative D call TRBD2 (6 bases). CDR3 length: 12 amino acids. The V end was cut by 6 bases, the J end by 6 bases, with 10 bases between. CDR3 amino acids: CASSFGRDTQYF. CDR3 nucleotide sequence: TGTGCCAGCAGCTTTGGGAGGGATACGCAGTATTTT.

The chain employs TRBV19 and TRBJ1-5; D possibly corresponds to TRBD1 (5 bases). The CDR3 totals 16 residues. The V end was cut by 1 base, the J end by 1 base, with 11 bases between. Germline-derived CDR1 and CDR2 are LNHDA and SQIVND (reference sequence). CDR3 protein: CASSIGAGPSNQPQHF. The CDR3 nucleotides read TGTGCCAGTAGTATAGGAGCAGGGCCCAGCAATCAGCCCCAGCATTTT.

At least ten counts were recorded for this clonotype. The DNA for the CDR3 is TGCAGTGCAACCAGGGCGGTGAACACTGAAGCTTTCTTT. Its translation: CSATRAVNTEAFF. The chain employs TRBV20-1 and TRBJ1-1; D might be TRBD1 (5 bases). The CDR3 is made up of 13 amino acids. Germline-derived CDR1 and CDR2 are DFQATT and SNEGSKA (reference sequence). The ends were cut back, 6 bases at V and 0 bases at J, with 11 bases in the middle.

This clonotype was detected ten times or more. The chain recombines TRBV12-3 or TRBV12-4 with TRBJ2-2; D unclear. The V gene lost 3 bases and the J gene lost 0 bases, with 8 bases spanning the gap. The length of the CDR3 is 15 residues. The CDR3 spells CASSFGKANTGELFF. The DNA for the CDR3 is TGTGCCAGCAGTTTCGGCAAGGCGAACACCGGGGAGCTGTTTTTT.

The J gene is TRBJ2-5, the V gene TRBV20-1; 7 bases agree with TRBD2. CDR3 length equals 18 residues. With 6 bases clipped from V and 0 bases from J, the junction kept 19 bases outside the gene matches. Germline CDR1 and CDR2: DFQATT and SNEGSKA (reference sequence). CDR3 region: CSAGGASGTMGDQETQYF. The CDR3 nucleotides read TGCAGTGCCGGAGGGGCTAGCGGAACAATGGGGGACCAAGAGACCCAGTACTTC.

There are many counts of this clonotype. The J gene is TRBJ2-4, the V gene TRBV18, with D possibly TRBD1 on 5 matching bases. V was clipped by 2 bases and J by 0 bases, with 11 bases between them. The CDR3 spans 16 residues. CDR1 and CDR2 from the germline V gene are KGHSH and LQKENI. The CDR3 nucleotides are TGTGCCAGCTCACCAAGGGGTGATATAGCCAAAAACATTCAGTACTTC. Its translation is CASSPRGDIAKNIQYF.

The V and J genes are TRBV7-8 and TRBJ2-7, with 8 bases aligning to TRBD1. This CDR3 is 16 amino acids long. J gave up 1 base and V 1 base, and 6 bases lay outside the gene matches. CDR1 SGHVS and CDR2 FQNEAQ come from the germline V gene. CDR3 protein: CASSLVGQGLSYEQYF. For the CDR3, the DNA is TGTGCCAGCAGCTTAGTCGGACAGGGCTTATCCTACGAGCAGTACTTC.